The present TCR beta chain was sequenced within a study of blood T cells in healthy people across ages. General study results and limits: Any changes in expanded clonotypes were possibly confounded, as donor CMV status remained unknown.

As concerns this clonotype: The antigen remains unidentified.

Next came a second PCR, run for 7 to 11 cycles, which used a sample-barcoded 5' primer along with a J-beta primer mix. TCRdb fed the 5' RACE reads into MiXCR, producing one record per CDR3 protein. The table has approximately 820,000 distinct CDR3 sequences, around 45% seen once. The sample taken for sequencing was blood. This clonotype originated in a man aged 55 to 70 in good health.

The CDR3 sequence is CASSSGTGMTGEQFF. The CDR3 DNA follows: TGTGCCAGCAGCTCCGGGACAGGGATGACGGGTGAGCAGTTCTTC. V usage is TRBV7-2 and J usage is TRBJ2-1; 9 bases align to TRBD1. Germline trimming cut 4 bases from V and 9 bases from J; bases unmatched to any gene: 10. The germline CDR1 and CDR2 sequences are SGHTA and FQGNSA. CDR3 length equals 15 residues.